Listed here is a single T cell receptor (beta chain). This specimen comes from a study of control samples from healthy donors and cancer patients. From germline, CDR1 is LGHNA and CDR2 YNFKEQ. With V trimmed by 3 bases and J by 0 bases, 3 bases remained unmatched. The CDR3 is 15 amino acids. The table came from immunoSEQ multiplex PCR; TCRdb's copy has only in-frame clones and leaves some out. The repertoire holds approximately 150,000 clones, with roughly 92% as singletons. The chain has TRBV4-2 and TRBJ2-7; 9 bases are shared with TRBD1. Sequenced input: blood. This TCR came from a man aged 35-49 years in good health. In DNA, the CDR3 is TGTGCCAGCAGCCACGGACAGGGGCGCTCCTACGAGCAGTACTTC. Amino acid sequence: CASSHGQGRSYEQYF.